These 16 T cell receptor beta chains came from one sample sequenced in a study of blood T cell repertoires in COVID-19. Using immunoSEQ multiplex PCR, the repertoire was profiled, and TCRdb retains in-frame clones only, with some absent. The sample lists 650,000 to 800,000 clones, 80% to 90% occurring once. The sequenced material came from peripheral blood. These receptors came from a young woman with acute or convalescent COVID-19.

V gene TRBV19 combines with J gene TRBJ1-2; D may be TRBD1 (6 bases). CDR1 is LNHDA, CDR2 SQIVND, per germline (reference sequence). Trimming removed 9 bases at V and 4 bases at J, with 21 bases between. The CDR3 is 15 residues long. The CDR3 DNA reads as TGTGCCAGACCGAAGGGACACCGATGTCGCTATGGCTACACCTTC. It encodes CARPKGHRCRYGYTF. Combining the CDR3 with reference TRBV19 and TRBJ1-2 gives the whole variable domain DGGITQSPKYLFRKEGQNVTLSCEQNLNHDAMYWYRQDPGQGLRLIYYSQIVNDFQKGDIAEGYSVSREKKESFPLTVTSAQKNPTAFYLCARPKGHRCRYGYTFGSGTRLTVV.

This sequence joins TRBV23-1 and TRBJ1-2; 8 bases match TRBD1. TRBV23-1 is filed as an ORF, its function uncertain. Unmatched junction bases numbered 7, after V lost 3 bases and J lost 4 bases. The CDR3 has 15 residues. This CDR3 reads CASSQDRAIGYGYTF. The DNA of the CDR3 is TGCGCCAGCAGTCAGGACAGGGCAATCGGCTATGGCTACACCTTC.

The chain combines TRBV2 with TRBJ1-1, with D tentatively TRBD1 (5 bases). Deletions cut 3 bases from V and 5 bases from J, with 10 bases between. The CDR3 extends over 13 amino acids. Germline lookup yields CDR1 SNHLY and CDR2 FYNNEI. CDR3 sequence (DNA): TGTGCCAGCAGTGAGCGGGGGGGGACTGAAGCTTTCTTT. Protein product: CASSERGGTEAFF.

Only a few counts were recorded for this clone. V gene TRBV6-5 combines with J gene TRBJ1-2, with 8 bases identical to TRBD1. The CDR3 spans 15 residues. J gave up 3 bases and V 8 bases, and 11 bases lay outside the gene matches. CDR1 and CDR2 from the germline V gene are MNHEY and SVGAGI. Written as DNA, the CDR3 is TGTGCCAGCGGCCCGACAGGACAGGGCTACTATGGCTACACCTTC. This gives the protein CASGPTGQGYYGYTF.

The chain couples TRBV6-5 to TRBJ2-1; 9 nucleotides line up with TRBD1. The CDR3 contains 13 residues. CDR1 is MNHEY and CDR2 is SVGAGI in the germline V gene. V shed 6 bases and J 9 bases; nucleotides not matched to a gene: 6. The CDR3 region has the DNA TGTGCCAGCAGACGGACAGGGGAAAGTGAGCAGTTCTTC. It yields the protein CASRRTGESEQFF.

V and J are TRBV24-1 and TRBJ2-5, with 11 bases lining up with TRBD1. The CDR3 has 17 amino acids. Per the germline V gene, CDR1 is KGHDR and CDR2 is SFDVKD. V gave up 3 bases and J gave up 1 base; unmatched junction bases: 6. CDR3 in amino acids: CATSDTGQGAFQETQYF. The CDR3 nucleotides are TGTGCCACCAGTGATACCGGACAGGGGGCCTTCCAAGAGACCCAGTACTTC.

V gene TRBV28 combines with J gene TRBJ2-7, with D possibly being TRBD1 (6 bases). The CDR3 loop spans 12 amino acids. Germline V CDR1 and CDR2: MDHEN, SYDVKM. V was pared by 6 bases and J by 2 bases, with 8 bases between. CDR3 sequence: CASRTGTYEQYF. Here the CDR3 DNA reads TGTGCCAGCAGGACAGGAACCTACGAGCAGTACTTC.

This clone has only one observation. This sequence joins TRBV27 and TRBJ1-1, with D perhaps TRBD1 (6 bases). This CDR3 is built from 13 residues. The V gene lost 3 bases and the J gene lost 6 bases, with 11 bases spanning the gap. The germline V gene has CDR1 MNHEY and CDR2 SMNVEV (reference sequence). CDR3 sequence reads: CASSLGAPAEAFF. As DNA, the CDR3 is TGTGCCAGCAGTTTGGGGGCCCCGGCTGAAGCTTTCTTT.

This clone was picked up one time. This chain connects TRBV5-1 to TRBJ1-5; D is unresolved. This CDR3 has 13 amino acids. V dropped 1 base and J dropped 2 bases, with 4 bases sitting between them. Looked up from germline, CDR1 is SGHRS and CDR2 is YFSETQ. The chain's CDR3 is CASSLRGNQPQHF. In DNA form, the CDR3 reads TGCGCCAGCAGCTTGCGAGGCAATCAGCCCCAGCATTTT.

This chain uses TRBV15 with TRBJ1-4; D unresolved. V was cut by 11 bases and J by 6 bases, with 16 bases left in between. The V gene's germline CDR1 is LNHNV and CDR2 YYDKDF (reference sequence). The CDR3 has 13 amino acids. The CDR3 DNA sequence: TGTGCCTCAAGGAGGGCCTTATATGAAAAACTGTTTTTT. Its protein is CASRRALYEKLFF.

This CDR3 reads CASSYAENQPQHF. CDR3 coding DNA: TGTGCCAGCAGTTATGCGGAAAATCAGCCCCAGCATTTT. The chain uses TRBV6-5 and TRBJ1-5; D remains ambiguous. The ends were cut back, 3 bases at V and 4 bases at J, with 7 bases in the middle. CDR1 is MNHEY and CDR2 is SVGAGI in the germline V gene. The CDR3 is made up of 13 amino acids.

The chain is built from TRBV4-1 and TRBJ2-4, with 8 positions matching TRBD1. CDR1 MGHRA and CDR2 YSYEKL come from the germline V gene. V shed 2 bases, J shed 6 bases, and the junction held 6 bases outside the gene matches. CDR3 length: 15 amino acids. CDR3 amino acids: CASSQPGQGRNIQYF. The CDR3 bases are TGCGCCAGCAGCCAACCCGGACAGGGTAGAAACATTCAGTACTTC.

The chain employs TRBV5-1 and TRBJ2-2; no clear D gene. From germline, CDR1 is SGHRS and CDR2 YFSETQ. The CDR3 consists of 12 residues. Deletions cut 1 base from V and 8 bases from J, with 6 bases between. CDR3 coding DNA: TGCGCCAGCAGCTTGCAAGCGGGGGAGCTGTTTTTT. Encoded protein: CASSLQAGELFF.

The chain combines TRBV3-1 (or the pseudogene TRBV3-2) with TRBJ2-2; TRBD1 matches at 9 bases. V lost 7 bases, J lost 2 bases, and 5 bases stayed unmatched. This CDR3 has 15 residues. CDR1 is LGHDT and CDR2 is YNNKEL in the germline V gene (reference sequence). CDR3 coding DNA: TGTGCCAGCACCTCCACAGGGGGCAACACCGGGGAGCTGTTTTTT. This gives the protein CASTSTGGNTGELFF.

The V and J genes are TRBV9 and TRBJ1-2; D might be TRBD1 (5 bases). Per the germline V gene, CDR1 is SGDLS and CDR2 is YYNGEE. With 2 bases removed from V and 5 bases from J, the gap between germline ends came to 10 bases. The CDR3 is made up of 13 amino acids. CDR3 in amino acids: CASSVDGGYGYTF. CDR3 DNA sequence: TGTGCCAGCAGCGTGGACGGGGGATATGGCTACACCTTC.

This chain uses TRBV29-1 with TRBJ1-4, with TRBD1 matching 9 bases. The J segment lost 4 bases and the V segment lost 6 bases, leaving 6 bases of the junction unmatched. From germline, CDR1 is SQVTM and CDR2 ANQGSEA. The CDR3 has 14 amino acids. In DNA, the CDR3 is TGCAGCGTGGTATTGGACAGGGGTAATGAAAAACTGTTTTTT. The encoded protein is CSVVLDRGNEKLFF.